This T cell receptor (beta chain) was sequenced for a study of T cell repertoires in cytomegalovirus infection. For the study at large: Matching HLA type, along with CMV infection, was indicated by public TCR beta signatures. Study-level findings and limits: The study found HLA-C-restricted CMV-specific TCR beta clonotypes dominating the ex vivo response.

As concerns this clonotype: The antigen is not known.

Germline CDR1 and CDR2: SGHKS and YYEKEE (reference sequence). Trimming pared 2 bases from V and 0 bases from J, leaving 10 bases between. The CDR3 has 15 amino acids. TCRdb reanalysed the reads using MiXCR and keeps one entry per CDR3 protein. The table records around 440,000 distinct CDR3 sequences, around 11% of them present only once. The sequenced sample consisted of PBMCs. This rearrangement joins TRBV5-5 to TRBJ2-3, with D possibly being TRBD1 or TRBD2 (5 bases each). This clonotype originated in a human donor in good health (CMV status not recorded). Some clones in this sample may be carry-over from other donors' samples. The CDR3 DNA follows: TGTGCCAGCAGCTTACAGGCGGGTAGCACAGATACGCAGTATTTT. Protein product: CASSLQAGSTDTQYF.